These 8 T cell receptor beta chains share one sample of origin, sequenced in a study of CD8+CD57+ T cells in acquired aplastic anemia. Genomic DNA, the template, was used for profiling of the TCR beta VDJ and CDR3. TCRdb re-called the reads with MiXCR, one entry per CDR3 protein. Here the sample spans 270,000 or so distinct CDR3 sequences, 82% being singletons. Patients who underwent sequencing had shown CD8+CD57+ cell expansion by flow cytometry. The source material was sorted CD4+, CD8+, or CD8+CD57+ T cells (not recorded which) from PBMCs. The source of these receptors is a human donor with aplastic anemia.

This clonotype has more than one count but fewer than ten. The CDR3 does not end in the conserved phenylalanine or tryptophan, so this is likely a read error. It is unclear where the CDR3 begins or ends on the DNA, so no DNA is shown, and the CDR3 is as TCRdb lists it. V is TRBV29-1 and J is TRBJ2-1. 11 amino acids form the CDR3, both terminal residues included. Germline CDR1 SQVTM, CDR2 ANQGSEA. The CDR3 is CSADSYNEQLL.

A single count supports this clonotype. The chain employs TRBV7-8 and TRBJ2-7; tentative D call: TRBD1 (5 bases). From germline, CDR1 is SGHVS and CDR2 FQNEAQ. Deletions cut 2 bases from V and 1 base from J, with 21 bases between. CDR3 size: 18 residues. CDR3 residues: CASSLQRGATALSYEQYV. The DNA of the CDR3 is TGTGCCAGCAGCTTACAGCGAGGCGCGACAGCCCTTTCCTACGAGCAGTACGTC.

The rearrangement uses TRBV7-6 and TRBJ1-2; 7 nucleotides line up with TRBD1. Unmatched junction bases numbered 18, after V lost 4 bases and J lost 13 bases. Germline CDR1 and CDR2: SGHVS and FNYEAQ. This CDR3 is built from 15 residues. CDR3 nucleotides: TGTGCCAGCAGCTCGACTACAGGGGCCGATGCTTGCTTCACCTTC. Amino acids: CASSSTTGADACFTF.

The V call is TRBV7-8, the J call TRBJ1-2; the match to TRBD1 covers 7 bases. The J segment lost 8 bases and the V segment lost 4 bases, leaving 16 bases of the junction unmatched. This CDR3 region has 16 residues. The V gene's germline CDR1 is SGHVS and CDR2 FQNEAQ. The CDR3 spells CASSSRDSCLDNGYTF. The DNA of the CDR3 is TGTGCCAGCAGCTCACGGGACAGCTGCTTGGACAACGGCTACACCTTC.

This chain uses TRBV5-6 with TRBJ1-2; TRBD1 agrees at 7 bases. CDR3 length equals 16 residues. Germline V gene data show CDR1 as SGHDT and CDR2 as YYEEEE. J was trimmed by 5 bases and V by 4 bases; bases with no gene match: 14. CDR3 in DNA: TGTGCCAGCAGCCAGGGGGGGGACGGGCTCGTATATGGCTACACCTTC. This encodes CASSQGGDGLVYGYTF.

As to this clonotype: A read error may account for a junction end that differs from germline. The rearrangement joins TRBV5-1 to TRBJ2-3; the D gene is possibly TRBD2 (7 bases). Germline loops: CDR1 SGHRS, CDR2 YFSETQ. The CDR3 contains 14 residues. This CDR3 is CASSLSGTTNTQYF. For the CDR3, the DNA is TGTGCCAGCAGCTTAAGCGGGACAACTAATACGCAGTATTTT. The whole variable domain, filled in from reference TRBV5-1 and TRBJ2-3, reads KAGVTQTPRYLIKTRGQQVTLSCSPISGHRSVSWYQQTPGQGLQFLFEYFSETQRNKGNFPGRFSGRQFSNSRSEMNVSTLELGDSALYLCASSLSGTTNTQYFGPGTRLTVL.

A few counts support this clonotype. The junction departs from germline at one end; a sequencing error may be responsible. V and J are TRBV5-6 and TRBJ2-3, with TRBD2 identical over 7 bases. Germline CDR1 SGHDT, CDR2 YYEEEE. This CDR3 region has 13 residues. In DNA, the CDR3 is TGTGCCAGCGGCTTGGGGAGGGCAGATACGCAGTATTTT. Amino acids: CASGLGRADTQYF.

CDR3 coding DNA: TGTGCCAGCAGCTTGACAGGGGGCAATCAGCCCCAGCATTTT. This translates into CASSLTGGNQPQHF. The J gene is TRBJ1-5, the V gene TRBV5-4; 7 nucleotides agree with TRBD1. Germline V gene data show CDR1 as SGHNT and CDR2 as YYREEE (reference sequence). The V gene end was trimmed by 1 base and the J gene end by 2 bases; junction bases not matched to a gene: 0. The CDR3 has 14 residues.